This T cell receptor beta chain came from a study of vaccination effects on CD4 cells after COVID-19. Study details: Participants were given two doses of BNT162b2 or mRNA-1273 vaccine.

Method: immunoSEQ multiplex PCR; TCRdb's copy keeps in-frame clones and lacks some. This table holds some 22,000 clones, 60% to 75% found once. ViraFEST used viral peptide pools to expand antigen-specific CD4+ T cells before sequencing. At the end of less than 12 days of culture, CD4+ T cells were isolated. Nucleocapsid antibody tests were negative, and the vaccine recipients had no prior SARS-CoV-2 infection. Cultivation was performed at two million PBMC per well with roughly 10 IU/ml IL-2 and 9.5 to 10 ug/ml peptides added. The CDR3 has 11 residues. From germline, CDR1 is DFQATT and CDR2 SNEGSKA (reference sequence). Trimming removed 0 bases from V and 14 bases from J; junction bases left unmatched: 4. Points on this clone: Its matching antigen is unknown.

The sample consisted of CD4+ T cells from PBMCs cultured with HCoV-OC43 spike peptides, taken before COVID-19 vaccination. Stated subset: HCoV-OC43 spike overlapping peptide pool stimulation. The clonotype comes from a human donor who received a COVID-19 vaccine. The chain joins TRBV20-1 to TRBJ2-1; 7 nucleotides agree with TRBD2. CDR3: CSARESLAEFF. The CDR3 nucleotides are TGCAGTGCTAGAGAGAGCCTAGCGGAGTTCTTC.